These 10 T cell receptor beta chains originate from one sample sequenced in a study of CD8 T cells in ankylosing spondylitis. TCRdb analysed the 5' RACE reads with MiXCR anew, one entry per CDR3 protein. This table has 250,000 to 300,000 distinct CDR3 sequences, 15% to 20% appearing once. Sequenced material: blood, either unsorted or a sorted T cell fraction (not recorded which). The receptor set was obtained from a male donor with ankylosing spondylitis or in good health (not recorded which).

This clonotype came up a few times. The V gene is TRBV12-3 or TRBV12-4, the J gene TRBJ2-1, with 9 bases that match TRBD2. Unmatched junction bases numbered 12, after V lost 6 bases and J lost 6 bases. The CDR3 has 16 residues. The CDR3 coding sequence is TGTGCCAGCAGAGACCTAGCGGGGATCTCTCCCAATGAGCAGTTCTTC. It translates to CASRDLAGISPNEQFF.

This clonotype was counted a few times. The genes are TRBV10-3 and TRBJ2-7; TRBD1 aligns across 9 bases. Germline trimming cut 3 bases from V and 1 base from J; bases unmatched to any gene: 10. This CDR3 has 17 amino acids. CDR1 is ENHRY and CDR2 is SYGVKD in the germline V gene. The CDR3 sequence is CAISDYSSGTGSYEQYF. The CDR3 DNA reads as TGTGCCATCAGTGATTACTCCAGCGGGACAGGGTCCTACGAGCAGTACTTC.

V gene TRBV5-6 combines with J gene TRBJ2-5; possible D gene TRBD2, 6 bases. This CDR3 is built from 16 residues. Germline CDR1 is SGHDT and CDR2 is YYEEEE. V lost 0 bases to trimming and J lost 7 bases, with 19 bases between them. The chain's CDR3 is CASSLAPAGTAGTQYF. The CDR3 coding sequence is TGTGCCAGCAGCTTGGCCCCAGCGGGCACGGCGGGGACCCAGTACTTC. The full variable domain, with the rest looked up from reference TRBV5-6 and TRBJ2-5, is DAGVTQSPTHLIKTRGQQVTLRCSPKSGHDTVSWYQQALGQGPQFIFQYYEEEERQRGNFPDRFSGHQFPNYSSELNVNALLLGDSALYLCASSLAPAGTAGTQYFGPGTRLLVL.

This clonotype has a handful of counts. This sequence joins TRBV21-1 and TRBJ2-7; the D call TRBD1 from the table was never checked on the DNA. TRBV21-1 is described as a pseudogene. This CDR3 comprises 16 residues. The DNA of the CDR3 is TGTGCCAGCAGCAAAAGTCTTACAGGGGGAACATACGAGCAGTACTTC. It specifies CASSKSLTGGTYEQYF.

A few counts support this clonotype. The chain combines TRBV15 with TRBJ2-7; 11 nucleotides line up with TRBD2. Unmatched junction bases numbered 5, after V lost 1 base and J lost 3 bases. CDR1 and CDR2 (germline): LNHNV, YYDKDF (reference sequence). The CDR3 totals 16 residues. Here the CDR3 DNA reads TGTGCCACCAGCAGAGGACTAGCGGGACAAGACTACGAGCAGTACTTC. This translates into CATSRGLAGQDYEQYF.

The rearrangement uses TRBV28 and TRBJ1-2; D possibly corresponds to TRBD1 (6 bases). The CDR3 has 14 residues. CDR1 MDHEN and CDR2 SYDVKM come from the germline V gene. Trimming pared 5 bases from V and 6 bases from J, leaving 16 bases between. CDR3 loop: CASSLKPGQNGYTF. CDR3 DNA sequence: TGTGCCAGCAGTCTAAAACCAGGACAGAATGGCTACACCTTC.

This clonotype has just a few counts. V is TRBV21-1 and J is TRBJ2-6; the D call in the table, TRBD1, was not verified against the DNA. TRBV21-1 is tagged as a pseudogene. CDR3 size: 17 residues. CDR3 residues: CASSKEGTGSGANVLTF. The DNA of the CDR3 is TGTGCCAGCAGCAAAGAAGGAACAGGTTCTGGGGCCAACGTCCTGACTTTC.

This clonotype came up many times. The chain links TRBV29-1 to TRBJ2-1; possible D gene TRBD2, 5 bases. The CDR3 length is 13 residues. Trimming removed 4 bases from V and 4 bases from J, with 11 bases in between. The V gene's germline CDR1 is SQVTM and CDR2 ANQGSEA. CDR3 nucleotide sequence: TGCAGCGTTGGAGGGAGTAAGTACAATGAGCAGTTCTTC. Translated: CSVGGSKYNEQFF.

The chain links TRBV29-1 to TRBJ2-1, with 12 bases fitting TRBD2. The CDR3 is made up of 13 amino acids. From germline, CDR1 is SQVTM and CDR2 ANQGSEA. V gave up 6 bases and J gave up 6 bases; unmatched junction bases: 3. CDR3 residues: CSVLAGGPNEQFF. The CDR3 DNA is TGCAGCGTACTAGCGGGAGGCCCCAATGAGCAGTTCTTC.

In its sample, this clonotype was seen a few times. V is TRBV12-3 or TRBV12-4 and J is TRBJ1-5; TRBD1 aligns across 7 bases. There are 14 residues in the CDR3. J was trimmed by 6 bases and V by 6 bases; bases with no gene match: 8. This chain's CDR3 is CASSSRTGRQPQHF. DNA for the CDR3: TGTGCCAGCAGCTCCCGGACAGGACGTCAGCCCCAGCATTTT.